What follows describes a single T cell receptor beta chain. Its antigen is as yet unknown. CDR3 length equals 14 residues. Trimming pared 2 bases from V and 10 bases from J, leaving 12 bases between. Germline CDR1 MDHEN, CDR2 SYDVKM. The assay was immunoSEQ multiplex PCR, and TCRdb's table has in-frame clones only and misses some. The table has some 86,000 clones, around 73% seen once; the top ten hold under 25%. This sample is drawn from a study of T cell responses to AZD1222 COVID-19 vaccine. Study conclusions and caveats: Donor demographics were predominantly white British with a female majority; clonal diversity may be underestimated. Spike-specific TCR breadth and depth both grew after two AZD1222 doses.

This chain joins TRBV28 and TRBJ1-6; no definite D call. This sequence originates from an adult in good health. The material was peripheral blood, obtained on day 0 of AZD1222 vaccination. The CDR3 region is CASSLNRAWSPLHF. CDR3 coding DNA: TGTGCCAGCAGTTTAAATAGGGCTTGGTCACCCCTCCACTTT. The full variable domain, completed using reference TRBV28 and TRBJ1-6, is DVKVTQSSRYLVKRTGEKVFLECVQDMDHENMFWYRQDPGLGLRLIYFSYDVKMKEKGDIPEGYSVSREKKERFSLILESASTNQTSMYLCASSLNRAWSPLHFGNGTRLTVT.